Listed below are T cell receptor beta chains from one sample, sequenced in a study of T cells after yellow fever vaccination. TCRdb ran MiXCR on the 5' RACE reads and lists one entry per CDR3 protein. This table holds 300,000 to 400,000 distinct CDR3 sequences, 3% to 4.5% found once. The source material was PBMCs, sampled 5 days after the yellow fever booster vaccination. The origin of the receptors is a man between 18 and 29 years old who received the YFV17D yellow fever vaccine. The CDR3 runs from the conserved cysteine through the conserved F or W. The D gene is left open where the match is weak. Clone sizes are given selectively: once, few, many, or a class where the clone is expanded.

d_gene: .; j_gene: TRBJ1-1; abundance: few; len: 12; v_gene: TRBV12-3/TRBV12-4; CDR3aa: CASSSGPPKAFF; CDR3nt: TGTGCCAGCAGTTCCGGGCCACCTAAAGCTTTCTTT
d_gene: .; j_gene: TRBJ1-1; abundance: many; len: 13; v_gene: TRBV10-3; CDR3aa: CAISSQERSEAFF; CDR3nt: TGTGCCATCAGTTCGCAGGAGAGATCAGAAGCTTTCTTT
d_gene: TRBD2; j_gene: TRBJ2-1; abundance: .; len: 15; v_gene: TRBV5-4; CDR3aa: CASSLILAGASEQFF; CDR3nt: TGTGCCAGCAGCTTGATATTAGCGGGGGCCAGTGAGCAGTTCTTC
d_gene: TRBD1; j_gene: TRBJ1-5; abundance: .; len: 16; v_gene: TRBV20-1; CDR3aa: CSARVAGQASAQPQHF; CDR3nt: TGCAGTGCTAGAGTGGCGGGACAGGCTTCGGCTCAGCCCCAGCATTTT
d_gene: .; j_gene: TRBJ2-2; abundance: few; len: 16; v_gene: TRBV11-2; CDR3aa: CASSLERPENTGELFF; CDR3nt: TGTGCCAGCAGCTTAGAGCGCCCGGAGAACACCGGGGAGCTGTTTTTT
d_gene: .; j_gene: TRBJ2-2; abundance: few; len: 12; v_gene: TRBV3-1; CDR3aa: CASSRQGGELFF; CDR3nt: TGTGCCAGCAGTCGCCAGGGCGGGGAGCTGTTTTTT
d_gene: .; j_gene: TRBJ2-7; abundance: .; len: 15; v_gene: TRBV23-1; CDR3aa: CASSPEGGGGYEQYF; CDR3nt: TGCGCCAGCAGTCCGGAGGGGGGAGGAGGCTACGAGCAGTACTTC
d_gene: .; j_gene: TRBJ2-3; abundance: many; len: 15; v_gene: TRBV27; CDR3aa: CASGPWELPGDTQYF; CDR3nt: TGTGCCAGCGGTCCGTGGGAACTACCGGGCGATACGCAGTATTTT
d_gene: .; j_gene: TRBJ2-1; abundance: many; len: 14; v_gene: TRBV20-1; CDR3aa: CSARNRLGYNEQFF; CDR3nt: TGCAGTGCTAGGAACCGCTTGGGCTACAATGAGCAGTTCTTC
d_gene: TRBD1; j_gene: TRBJ1-1; abundance: .; len: 14; v_gene: TRBV14; CDR3aa: CASSHRQGWTEAFF; CDR3nt: TGTGCCAGCAGCCACAGACAGGGTTGGACTGAAGCTTTCTTT
d_gene: TRBD1; j_gene: TRBJ2-2; abundance: few; len: 19; v_gene: TRBV7-6; CDR3aa: CASTNPLFDRGANTGELFF; CDR3nt: TGTGCCAGCACCAACCCCCTCTTCGACAGGGGGGCGAACACCGGGGAGCTGTTTTTT
d_gene: TRBD1; j_gene: TRBJ1-4; abundance: .; len: 13; v_gene: TRBV29-1; CDR3aa: CSVEGQGNEKLFF; CDR3nt: TGCAGCGTTGAAGGACAGGGCAATGAAAAACTGTTTTTT
d_gene: .; j_gene: TRBJ1-1; abundance: many; len: 16; v_gene: TRBV20-1; CDR3aa: CSATPVPGLVNTEAFF; CDR3nt: TGCAGTGCTACACCTGTACCGGGCTTAGTGAACACTGAAGCTTTCTTT
d_gene: .; j_gene: TRBJ1-4; abundance: many; len: 13; v_gene: TRBV7-6; CDR3aa: CASQQGTNEKLFF; CDR3nt: TGTGCCAGCCAACAGGGAACTAATGAAAAACTGTTTTTT
d_gene: .; j_gene: TRBJ2-7; abundance: many; len: 13; v_gene: TRBV2; CDR3aa: CASSVSPAYEQYF; CDR3nt: TGTGCCAGCAGTGTGTCCCCGGCCTACGAGCAGTACTTC
d_gene: .; j_gene: TRBJ2-7; abundance: many; len: 14; v_gene: TRBV4-2; CDR3aa: CASSQGTGLYEQYF; CDR3nt: TGTGCCAGCAGCCAGGGAACAGGGCTCTACGAGCAGTACTTC
d_gene: .; j_gene: TRBJ1-2; abundance: few; len: 12; v_gene: TRBV6-2/TRBV6-3; CDR3aa: CASSYPFDGYTF; CDR3nt: TGTGCCAGCAGTTACCCTTTCGATGGCTACACCTTC
d_gene: TRBD2; j_gene: TRBJ2-1; abundance: many; len: 15; v_gene: TRBV9; CDR3aa: CASSETSGAGNEQFF; CDR3nt: TGTGCCAGCAGCGAAACTAGCGGGGCCGGGAATGAGCAGTTCTTC